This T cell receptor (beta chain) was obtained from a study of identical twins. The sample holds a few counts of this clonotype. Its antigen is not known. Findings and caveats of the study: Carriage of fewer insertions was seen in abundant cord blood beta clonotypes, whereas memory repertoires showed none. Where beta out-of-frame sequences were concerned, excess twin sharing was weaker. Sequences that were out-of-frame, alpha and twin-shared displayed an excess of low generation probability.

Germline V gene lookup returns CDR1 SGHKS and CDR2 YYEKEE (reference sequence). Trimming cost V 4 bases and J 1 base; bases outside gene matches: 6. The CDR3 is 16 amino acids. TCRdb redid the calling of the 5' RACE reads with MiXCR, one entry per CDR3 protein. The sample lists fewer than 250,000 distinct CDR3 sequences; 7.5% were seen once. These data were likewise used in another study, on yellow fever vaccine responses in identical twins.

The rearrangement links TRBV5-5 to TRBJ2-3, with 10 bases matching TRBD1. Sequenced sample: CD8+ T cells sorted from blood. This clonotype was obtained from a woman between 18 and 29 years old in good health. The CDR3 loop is CASSPGQGEGTDTQYF. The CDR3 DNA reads TGTGCCAGCAGCCCCGGACAGGGGGAGGGCACAGATACGCAGTATTTT.